This T cell receptor beta chain derives from a study of T cells in Graves' hyperthyroidism and ophthalmopathy. Each 10 ml fresh peripheral blood draw supplied the PBMCs. The CDR3 regions of TCR beta were amplified from RNA transcripts. The HTBI primer set served for first-round RT-PCR of the TCR CDR3. TCRdb reprocessed the multiplex PCR reads with MiXCR, giving one entry per CDR3 protein. The sample has around 600,000 distinct CDR3 sequences, about 14% seen once. The sequence came from a young woman with Graves' ophthalmopathy. Sequencing was done on a sample of blood.

CDR3 protein: CASSLGGMSYEQYF. CDR3 nucleotides: TGTGCCAGCAGTTTAGGTGGAATGAGCTACGAGCAGTACTTC. The chain links TRBV27 to TRBJ2-7; D unclear. V was pared by 2 bases and J by 3 bases, with 11 bases between. Per the germline V gene, CDR1 is MNHEY and CDR2 is SMNVEV (reference sequence). The CDR3 sequence is 14 residues long.